The clone carrying this TCR beta chain was recorded at least ten times. Its specificity is unknown. Amplification of TCR alpha and beta CDR3 regions from RNA used iRepertoire nested multiplex PCR. One-step reverse transcription and amplification started from approximately 100-400 ng of tissue mRNA or PBMC total RNA. MiXCR was run by TCRdb on the multiplex PCR reads, yielding one entry per CDR3 protein. The data show about 190,000 distinct CDR3 sequences, around 32% seen once. This specimen comes from a study of glioma-infiltrating T cells. The study's findings and limits: Tissue-blood divergence was below expectation in non-neoplastic patients, above in gliomas. CDR3 overlap between tissue and blood was very small.

The sequencing input was glioma tissue, nonneoplastic brain tissue, or PBMCs (not recorded which). The source of this sequence is a human donor with low-grade glioma or glioblastoma, undergoing nonglioma brain surgery, or in good health (not recorded which).

CDR3 in amino acids: CASSIMGLDYGYTF. CDR3 in DNA: TGTGCCAGCAGTATCATGGGGTTGGACTATGGCTACACCTTC. The rearrangement uses TRBV28 and TRBJ1-2; D is undetermined. The germline gives CDR1 MDHEN, CDR2 SYDVKM. CDR3 length: 14 amino acids. Trimming removed 5 bases from V and 3 bases from J, with 13 bases in between.